What follows are 10 T cell receptor beta chains derived from one specimen sequenced in a study of PD-L1 blockade in urothelial cancer. Documented time point: pretreatment peripheral blood. Libraries were prepared by immunoSEQ multiplex PCR; TCRdb keeps only in-frame clonotypes and omits some of them. The sample lists about 93,000 clones, nearly 90% occurring once. Source: PBMCs, taken around atezolizumab (anti-PD-L1) treatment. All receptors come from a man in his sixties with urothelial cancer.

In its sample, this clone was seen once. The chain is built from TRBV4-2 and TRBJ2-6; 9 bases line up with TRBD1. Germline V gene sequence: CDR1 LGHNA, CDR2 YNFKEQ. The J segment lost 0 bases and the V segment lost 1 base, leaving 4 bases of the junction unmatched. The CDR3 has 18 residues. Here the CDR3 reads CASSQGTGDNSGANVLTF. Here the CDR3 DNA reads TGTGCCAGCAGCCAAGGGACAGGGGACAACTCTGGGGCCAACGTCCTGACTTTC.

The chain couples TRBV2 to TRBJ2-1; 8 bases match TRBD1. CDR1 and CDR2 (germline): SNHLY, FYNNEI. V lost 4 bases, J lost 9 bases, and 8 bases stayed unmatched. The CDR3 extends over 14 amino acids. CDR3 region: CASSARGLSSEQFF. CDR3 DNA: TGTGCCAGCAGTGCCAGGGGGCTGTCAAGTGAGCAGTTCTTC.

This clone showed up just once. The chain links TRBV5-1 to TRBJ1-1, with D possibly TRBD1 on 6 matching bases. V was pared by 0 bases and J by 1 base, with 13 bases between. This CDR3 spans 16 amino acids. From germline, CDR1 is SGHRS and CDR2 YFSETQ. The CDR3 DNA follows: TGCGCCAGCAGCTTGGTACAGGGTTCCCCGAACACTGAAGCTTTCTTT. It encodes CASSLVQGSPNTEAFF.

The V gene is TRBV7-2, the J gene TRBJ2-5; TRBD2 matches 7 bases. Unmatched junction bases numbered 7, after V lost 1 base and J lost 5 bases. This CDR3 is built from 15 residues. Germline values: CDR1 SGHTA, CDR2 FQGNSA. CDR3 sequence (DNA): TGTGCCAGCAGCTTAGGTTTGGCGGGGGAGGAGACCCAGTACTTC. Its protein is CASSLGLAGEETQYF.

The chain links TRBV6-6 to TRBJ2-1; 8 bases fit TRBD2. This CDR3 comprises 15 residues. The V segment lost 8 bases and the J segment 9 bases; nucleotides outside the gene matches: 15. Germline V lookup: CDR1 MNHNY, CDR2 SVGAGI (reference sequence). CDR3 residues: CASRPGRALAGEQFF. The DNA of the CDR3 is TGTGCCAGCCGCCCCGGGAGGGCCCTGGCGGGTGAGCAGTTCTTC.

This chain uses TRBV9 with TRBJ1-5; TRBD1 might be the D (6 bases). The germline V gene has CDR1 SGDLS and CDR2 YYNGEE. The CDR3 spans 15 residues. The V and J ends lost 0 bases and 5 bases respectively, with 12 bases between them. CDR3 in amino acids: CASSVADRLDQPQHF. The CDR3 coding sequence is TGTGCCAGCAGCGTAGCTGACAGGCTTGATCAGCCCCAGCATTTT.

The CDR3: CASSYQTYEQYF. The DNA for the CDR3 is TGTGCCAGCAGTTATCAGACCTACGAGCAGTACTTC. The rearrangement joins TRBV6-1 to TRBJ2-7, with D uncertain. V lost 5 bases, J lost 2 bases, and 7 bases lay in between. Germline assignment: CDR1 MNHNS and CDR2 SASEGT. CDR3 length equals 12 residues.

This clone has just a few counts. The V and J genes are TRBV30 and TRBJ1-1, with 8 bases aligning to TRBD1. The CDR3 extends over 14 amino acids. The J segment lost 1 base and the V segment lost 2 bases, leaving 3 bases of the junction unmatched. Germline V gives CDR1 GTSNPN, CDR2 SVGIG (reference sequence). This CDR3 reads CAWSPGTGNTEAFF. DNA of the CDR3: TGTGCCTGGAGTCCCGGGACAGGGAACACTGAAGCTTTCTTT.

This chain connects TRBV6-1 to TRBJ2-1, with 9 bases fitting TRBD1. V gave up 5 bases and J gave up 1 base; unmatched junction bases: 3. CDR3 length: 15 residues. The germline V gene encodes CDR1 MNHNS and CDR2 SASEGT. CDR3 bases: TGTGCCAGCAGTTTACAGGGGGCTTCCTACAATGAGCAGTTCTTC. Translation gives CASSLQGASYNEQFF.

The chain carries TRBV10-2 and TRBJ1-1; 8 nucleotides line up with TRBD1. CDR1 and CDR2 from the germline V gene are WSHSY and SAAADI. V lost 6 bases to trimming and J lost 6 bases; unmatched junction nucleotides: 6. This CDR3 region has 13 residues. The CDR3: CASSQGQDAEAFF. The CDR3 DNA is TGCGCCAGCAGCCAGGGACAGGACGCTGAAGCTTTCTTT.